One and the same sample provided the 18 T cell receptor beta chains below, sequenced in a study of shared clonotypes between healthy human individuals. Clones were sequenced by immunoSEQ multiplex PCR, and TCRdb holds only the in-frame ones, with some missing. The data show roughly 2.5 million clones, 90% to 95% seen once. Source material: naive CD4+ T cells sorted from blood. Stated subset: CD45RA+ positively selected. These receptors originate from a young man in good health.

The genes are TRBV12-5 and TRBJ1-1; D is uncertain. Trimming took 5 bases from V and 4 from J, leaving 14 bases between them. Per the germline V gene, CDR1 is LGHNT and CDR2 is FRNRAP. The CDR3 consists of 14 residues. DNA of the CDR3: TGTGCTAGTGGTCCGCGCAGTAGCTCCACTGAAGCTTTCTTT. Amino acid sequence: CASGPRSSSTEAFF.

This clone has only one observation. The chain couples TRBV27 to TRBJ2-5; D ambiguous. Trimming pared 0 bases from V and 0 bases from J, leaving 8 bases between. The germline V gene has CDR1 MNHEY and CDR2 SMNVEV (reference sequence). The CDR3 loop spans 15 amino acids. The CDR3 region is CASSLSSSYQETQYF. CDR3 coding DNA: TGTGCCAGCAGTTTATCGTCATCGTACCAAGAGACCCAGTACTTC.

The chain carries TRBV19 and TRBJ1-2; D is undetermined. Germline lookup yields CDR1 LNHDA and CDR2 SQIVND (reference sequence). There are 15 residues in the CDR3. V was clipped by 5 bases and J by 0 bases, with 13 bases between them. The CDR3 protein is CASSRTAPSNYGYTF. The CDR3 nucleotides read TGTGCCAGTAGTCGTACCGCTCCTTCTAACTATGGCTACACCTTC.

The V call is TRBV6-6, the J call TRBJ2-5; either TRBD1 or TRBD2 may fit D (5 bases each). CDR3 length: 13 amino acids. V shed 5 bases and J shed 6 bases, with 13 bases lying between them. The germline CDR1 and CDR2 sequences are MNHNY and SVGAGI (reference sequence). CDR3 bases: TGTGCCAGCAGTCCGACCGAGGGGAAGACCCAGTACTTC. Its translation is CASSPTEGKTQYF.

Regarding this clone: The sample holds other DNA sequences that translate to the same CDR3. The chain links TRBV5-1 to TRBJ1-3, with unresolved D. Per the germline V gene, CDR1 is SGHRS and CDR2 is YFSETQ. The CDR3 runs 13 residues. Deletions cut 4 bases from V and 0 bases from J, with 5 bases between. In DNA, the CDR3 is TGCGCCAGCAGCACAGACTCTGGAAACACCATATATTTT. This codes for CASSTDSGNTIYF. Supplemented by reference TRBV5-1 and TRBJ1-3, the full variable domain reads KAGVTQTPRYLIKTRGQQVTLSCSPISGHRSVSWYQQTPGQGLQFLFEYFSETQRNKGNFPGRFSGRQFSNSRSEMNVSTLELGDSALYLCASSTDSGNTIYFGEGSWLTVV.

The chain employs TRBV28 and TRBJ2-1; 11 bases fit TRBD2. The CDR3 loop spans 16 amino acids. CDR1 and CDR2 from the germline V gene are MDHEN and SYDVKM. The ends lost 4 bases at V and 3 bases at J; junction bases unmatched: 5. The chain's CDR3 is CASSSLAGAVYNEQFF. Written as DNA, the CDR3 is TGTGCCAGCAGTTCACTAGCGGGAGCGGTCTACAATGAGCAGTTCTTC.

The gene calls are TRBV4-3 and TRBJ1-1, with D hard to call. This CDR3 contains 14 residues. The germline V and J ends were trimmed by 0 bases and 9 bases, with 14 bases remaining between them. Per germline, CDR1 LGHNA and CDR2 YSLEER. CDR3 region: CASSQDQYGGQAFF. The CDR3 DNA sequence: TGCGCCAGCAGCCAAGATCAGTACGGTGGACAAGCTTTCTTT.

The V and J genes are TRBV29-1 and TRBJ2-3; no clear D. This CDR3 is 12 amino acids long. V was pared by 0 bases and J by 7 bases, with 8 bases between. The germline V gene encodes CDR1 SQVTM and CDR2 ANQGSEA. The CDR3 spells CSVEEALNTQYF. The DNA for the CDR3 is TGCAGCGTTGAAGAGGCCCTGAATACGCAGTATTTT.

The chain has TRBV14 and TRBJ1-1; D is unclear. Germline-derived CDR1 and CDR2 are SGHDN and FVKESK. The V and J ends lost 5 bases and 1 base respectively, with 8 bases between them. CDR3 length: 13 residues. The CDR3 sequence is CASSYSRNTEAFF. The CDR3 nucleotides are TGTGCCAGCAGCTACAGCCGGAACACTGAAGCTTTCTTT.

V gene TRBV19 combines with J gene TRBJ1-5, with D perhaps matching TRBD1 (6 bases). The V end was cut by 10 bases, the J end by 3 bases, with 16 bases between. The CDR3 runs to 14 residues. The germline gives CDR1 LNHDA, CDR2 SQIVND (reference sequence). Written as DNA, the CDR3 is TGTGCCACCTCAGCTACAGGGAACAATCAGCCCCAGCATTTT. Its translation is CATSATGNNQPQHF. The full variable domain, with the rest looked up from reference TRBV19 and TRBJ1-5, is DGGITQSPKYLFRKEGQNVTLSCEQNLNHDAMYWYRQDPGQGLRLIYYSQIVNDFQKGDIAEGYSVSREKKESFPLTVTSAQKNPTAFYLCATSATGNNQPQHFGDGTRLSIL.

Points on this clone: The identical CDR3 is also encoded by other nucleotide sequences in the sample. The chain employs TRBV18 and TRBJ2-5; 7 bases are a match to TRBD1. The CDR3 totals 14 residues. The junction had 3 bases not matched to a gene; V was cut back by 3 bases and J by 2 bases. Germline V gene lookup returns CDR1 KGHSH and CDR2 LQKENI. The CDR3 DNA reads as TGTGCCAGCTCACCTCCGGGACAGCAAGAGACCCAGTACTTC. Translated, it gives CASSPPGQQETQYF.

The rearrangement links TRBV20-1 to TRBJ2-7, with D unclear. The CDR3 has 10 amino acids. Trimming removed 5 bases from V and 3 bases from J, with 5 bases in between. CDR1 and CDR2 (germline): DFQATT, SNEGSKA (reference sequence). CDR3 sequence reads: CSAHYYEQYF. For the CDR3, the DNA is TGCAGTGCTCACTACTACGAGCAGTACTTC.

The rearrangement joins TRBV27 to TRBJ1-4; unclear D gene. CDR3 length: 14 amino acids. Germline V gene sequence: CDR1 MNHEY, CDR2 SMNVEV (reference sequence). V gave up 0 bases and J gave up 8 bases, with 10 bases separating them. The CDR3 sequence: CASSLSGFGEKLFF. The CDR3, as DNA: TGTGCCAGCAGTTTATCTGGGTTCGGCGAAAAACTGTTTTTT.

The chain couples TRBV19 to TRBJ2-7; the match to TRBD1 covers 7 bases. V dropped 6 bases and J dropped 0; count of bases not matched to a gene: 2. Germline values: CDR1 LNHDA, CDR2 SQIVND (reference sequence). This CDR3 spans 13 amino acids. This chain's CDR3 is CASSEGASYEQYF. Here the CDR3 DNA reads TGTGCCAGTAGCGAGGGGGCCTCCTACGAGCAGTACTTC.

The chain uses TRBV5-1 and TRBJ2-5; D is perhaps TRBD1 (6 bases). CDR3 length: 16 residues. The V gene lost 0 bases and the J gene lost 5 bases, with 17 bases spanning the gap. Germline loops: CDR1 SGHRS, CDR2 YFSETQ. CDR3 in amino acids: CASSLAPGQLVETQYF. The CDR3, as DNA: TGCGCCAGCAGCTTGGCCCCCGGACAGCTGGTGGAGACCCAGTACTTC.

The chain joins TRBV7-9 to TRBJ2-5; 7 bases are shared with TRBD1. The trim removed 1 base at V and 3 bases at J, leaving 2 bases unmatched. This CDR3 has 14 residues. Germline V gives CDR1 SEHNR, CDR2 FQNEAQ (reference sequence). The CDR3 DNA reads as TGTGCCAGCAGCTTAGGGGGACAGAAAGAGACCCAGTACTTC. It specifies CASSLGGQKETQYF.

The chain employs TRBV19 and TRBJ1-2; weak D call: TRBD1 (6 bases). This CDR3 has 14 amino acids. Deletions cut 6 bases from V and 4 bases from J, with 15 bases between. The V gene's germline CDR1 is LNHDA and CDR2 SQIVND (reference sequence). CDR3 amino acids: CASRRQGMAYGYTF. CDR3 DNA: TGTGCCAGTAGGAGGCAGGGGATGGCCTATGGCTACACCTTC.

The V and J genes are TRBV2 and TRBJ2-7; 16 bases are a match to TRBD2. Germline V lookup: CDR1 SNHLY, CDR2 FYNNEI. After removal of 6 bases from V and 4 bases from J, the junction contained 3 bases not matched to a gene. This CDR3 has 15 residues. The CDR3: CASRGTSGRGYEQYF. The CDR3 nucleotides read TGTGCCAGCAGGGGGACTAGCGGGAGGGGATACGAGCAGTACTTC.